One and the same sample provided the 8 T cell receptor beta chains below, sequenced in a study of T cells in Graves' hyperthyroidism and ophthalmopathy. RNA transcripts were the template for amplifying TCR beta CDR3 regions. Researchers ran a first-round RT-PCR on the TCR CDR3 using the HTBI primer set. TCRdb recomputed calls from the multiplex PCR reads with MiXCR, one row per CDR3 protein. The table has some 350,000 distinct CDR3 sequences, around 15% seen once. The sequencing input was blood. Source of these receptors: a woman aged 55-69 years with Graves' ophthalmopathy.

There are a few counts of this clonotype. This chain links TRBV12-3 or TRBV12-4 with TRBJ1-6; TRBD1 agrees at 8 bases. V gave up 5 bases and J gave up 7 bases; unmatched junction bases: 4. The CDR3 has 14 amino acids. CDR3 residues: CASSPTGENSPLHF. The CDR3 nucleotides read TGTGCCAGCAGTCCGACAGGGGAGAATTCACCCCTCCACTTT.

V and J are TRBV6-1 and TRBJ1-2, with D unresolved. The ends were cut back, 1 base at V and 3 bases at J, with 6 bases in the middle. CDR1 and CDR2 (germline): MNHNS, SASEGT. This CDR3 comprises 13 residues. DNA of the CDR3: TGTGCCAGCAGTGAAGTGGCTGACTATGGCTACACCTTC. It codes for CASSEVADYGYTF.

This clonotype has ten or more counts. The gene calls are TRBV28 and TRBJ2-5; D gene ambiguous. This CDR3 comprises 14 residues. In germline, CDR1 is MDHEN, CDR2 SYDVKM. The germline V and J ends were trimmed by 5 bases and 3 bases, with 13 bases remaining between them. In DNA, the CDR3 is TGTGCCAGCAGTCGTGGGATCGCGAAAGAGACCCAGTACTTC. Translation gives CASSRGIAKETQYF.

The chain employs TRBV6-5 and TRBJ2-1; D remains unclear. CDR1 and CDR2 (germline): MNHEY, SVGAGI. Deletions cut 4 bases from V and 4 bases from J, with 8 bases between. This CDR3 is built from 13 residues. CDR3 in DNA: TGTGCCAGCAGTTTGAACACTTACAATGAGCAGTTCTTC. This encodes CASSLNTYNEQFF.

In its sample, this clonotype was seen many times. The chain couples TRBV28 to TRBJ2-1, with 11 bases fitting TRBD2. The V segment lost 5 bases and the J segment 0 bases; nucleotides outside the gene matches: 3. The CDR3 covers 16 residues. The germline CDR1 and CDR2 sequences are MDHEN and SYDVKM. The CDR3 DNA sequence: TGTGCCAGCAGTCCGGGACTAGCGGTCTCCTACAATGAGCAGTTCTTC. Translation gives CASSPGLAVSYNEQFF.

This clonotype appeared many times. The chain employs TRBV3-1 and TRBJ1-1; the match to TRBD1 covers 7 bases. The V segment lost 2 bases and the J segment 3 bases; nucleotides outside the gene matches: 9. This CDR3 is 16 amino acids long. Germline-derived CDR1 and CDR2 are LGHDT and YNNKEL (reference sequence). CDR3 amino acids: CASSQTDRVGYTEAFF. DNA for the CDR3: TGTGCCAGCAGCCAAACCGACAGGGTTGGTTACACTGAAGCTTTCTTT.

This clonotype was detected ten times or more. The chain couples TRBV2 to TRBJ1-2, with 11 bases matching TRBD1. Per the germline V gene, CDR1 is SNHLY and CDR2 is FYNNEI. This CDR3 has 12 residues. The V and J ends lost 6 bases and 7 bases, in that order; junction bases with no gene match: 1. The DNA of the CDR3 is TGTGCCAGCAGGGACAGGGGGCTTGGCTACACCTTC. Translated, it gives CASRDRGLGYTF.

This chain uses TRBV10-3 with TRBJ1-3, with a possible D match to TRBD1 (5 bases). Germline-derived CDR1 and CDR2 are ENHRY and SYGVKD. The CDR3 is made up of 13 amino acids. V was clipped by 4 bases and J by 1 base, with 5 bases between them. The CDR3 bases are TGTGCCATCAGTGGACAGTCTGGAAACACCATATATTTT. This sequence encodes CAISGQSGNTIYF.